The next 30 T cell receptor beta chains were all read from a single sample in a study of regulatory T cells in long-lasting Graves disease (dated by TCRdb to about 2021). The library was produced with multiplex PCR. These reads were obtained on an Illumina HiSeq 4000. iRepertoire HTBI primers and Arm-PCR amplification of CDR3 regions were used to construct TCR beta libraries. The public reads were quality trimmed at Q25 with fastp and then assembled into clones with MiXCR by TCRdb, keeping productive beta chains. Rows merge per CDR3 protein into single entries with the most common DNA and genes. The sample data list about 430,000 distinct CDR3 sequences, and 15% of these were observed just once. The leading ten clones occupy roughly 7.7% of the sample. Interpreted using the paper, the time point label stands for: newly diagnosed GD, antithyroid drugs for less than 3 months. RNA was extracted from PBMCs in TRIzol for both TCR sequencing and RNA sequencing.

The same data also went into a second study, on T cells in Graves' hyperthyroidism and ophthalmopathy.

The input for sequencing was peripheral blood mononuclear cells (PBMCs), taken at new diagnosis, from a patient treated with antithyroid drugs. The source of these receptors is a middle-aged woman with Graves disease. Donor details come from another sample of the same person, matched by shared clones.

This clonotype has a count of ten or more. V and J are TRBV19 and TRBJ1-1; D remains ambiguous. V was pared by 7 bases and J by 4 bases, with 19 bases between. The length of the CDR3 is 15 residues. Germline CDR1 is LNHDA and CDR2 is SQIVND (reference sequence). In DNA form, the CDR3 reads TGTGCCAGTATTAAAGCGACACCTGAGGTCACTGAAGCTTTCTTT. As protein: CASIKATPEVTEAFF. The entire variable domain, with the rest obtained from reference TRBV19 and TRBJ1-1, is as follows: DGGITQSPKYLFRKEGQNVTLSCEQNLNHDAMYWYRQDPGQGLRLIYYSQIVNDFQKGDIAEGYSVSREKKESFPLTVTSAQKNPTAFYLCASIKATPEVTEAFFGQGTRLTVV.

In its sample, this clonotype was seen once. The V gene is TRBV7-9, the J gene TRBJ2-7; TRBD2 matches at 9 bases. The CDR3 covers 14 residues. Looked up from germline, CDR1 is SEHNR and CDR2 is FQNEAQ (reference sequence). The V gene end was trimmed by 4 bases and the J gene end by 6 bases; junction bases not matched to a gene: 7. Here the CDR3 DNA reads TGTGCCAGCAGCTCATTAGCGGGAGCCGTCGAGCAGTACTTC. This encodes CASSSLAGAVEQYF.

This chain joins TRBV20-1 and TRBJ2-3, with 10 positions matching TRBD2. Unmatched junction bases numbered 8, after V lost 6 bases and J lost 5 bases. Germline lookup yields CDR1 DFQATT and CDR2 SNEGSKA (reference sequence). The CDR3 totals 14 residues. CDR3 nucleotide sequence: TGCAGTGCCCCAGCGGGAGGGCCTGAAGATACGCAGTATTTT. It encodes CSAPAGGPEDTQYF.

This clonotype was seen repeatedly, ten times or more. The chain has TRBV7-9 and TRBJ2-3, with TRBD1 matching 9 bases. Germline-derived CDR1 and CDR2 are SEHNR and FQNEAQ (reference sequence). The ends lost 5 bases at V and 6 bases at J; junction bases unmatched: 15. The CDR3 has 17 residues. DNA for the CDR3: TGTGCCAGCAGCCCCTTACAGGGGGCATCCCGGGGGGATACGCAGTATTTT. It codes for CASSPLQGASRGDTQYF.

Many counts were recorded for this clonotype. As DNA, the CDR3 is TGTGCCAGCAGCCAAGCCCGGGACACCGGGGAGCTGTTTTTT. Translation: CASSQARDTGELFF. This chain connects TRBV11-2 to TRBJ2-2, with D unclear. The germline V gene encodes CDR1 SGHAT and CDR2 FQNNGV. V shed 5 bases and J shed 3 bases, with 10 bases lying between them. CDR3 length equals 14 residues. The variable domain in full, completed from reference TRBV11-2 and TRBJ2-2, reads EAGVAQSPRYKIIEKRQSVAFWCNPISGHATLYWYQQILGQGPKLLIQFQNNGVVDDSQLPKDRFSAERLKGVDSTLKIQPAKLEDSAVYLCASSQARDTGELFFGEGSRLTVL.

This clonotype has at least ten counts. The chain links TRBV2 to TRBJ2-4, with D perhaps assigned TRBD1 or TRBD2 (5 bases each). The ends were cut back, 10 bases at V and 1 base at J, with 17 bases in the middle. The CDR3 sequence is 15 residues long. Germline V lookup: CDR1 SNHLY, CDR2 FYNNEI. The CDR3 is CAIRQPGMAKNIQYF. In DNA form, the CDR3 reads TGTGCCATAAGACAGCCCGGGATGGCCAAAAACATTCAGTACTTC.

The table lists this clonotype with a few counts. The genes are TRBV20-1 and TRBJ1-5; 7 nucleotides line up with TRBD1. The length of the CDR3 is 13 residues. Looked up from germline, CDR1 is DFQATT and CDR2 is SNEGSKA (reference sequence). The ends lost 5 bases at V and 7 bases at J; junction bases unmatched: 8. The CDR3 sequence is CSAPRQGGQPQHF. CDR3 DNA: TGCAGTGCTCCCCGGCAGGGGGGCCAGCCCCAGCATTTT.

This clonotype has at least ten counts. This chain joins TRBV18 and TRBJ2-2; no firm D call. Germline V CDR1 and CDR2: KGHSH, LQKENI. There are 15 residues in the CDR3. The V gene lost 6 bases and the J gene lost 5 bases, with 16 bases spanning the gap. Here the CDR3 reads CASSEPSNPTGELFF. The CDR3 nucleotides are TGTGCCAGCTCCGAGCCAAGCAACCCAACCGGGGAGCTGTTTTTT. Full variable domain (outside the CDR3, taken from reference TRBV18 and TRBJ2-2): NAGVMQNPRHLVRRRGQEARLRCSPMKGHSHVYWYRQLPEEGLKFMVYLQKENIIDESGMPKERFSAEFPKEGPSILRIQQVVRGDSAAYFCASSEPSNPTGELFFGEGSRLTVL.

This clonotype was picked up a small number of times. The chain employs TRBV24-1 and TRBJ1-5; 9 bases map to TRBD1. V lost 3 bases, J lost 8 bases, and 4 bases stayed unmatched. This CDR3 has 14 amino acids. Germline V CDR1 and CDR2: KGHDR, SFDVKD. The DNA of the CDR3 is TGTGCCACCAGTGATGGGACAGGGTTGGAGCCCCAGCATTTT. This encodes CATSDGTGLEPQHF.

This clonotype was observed at least ten times. The chain couples TRBV19 to TRBJ2-7; D could derive from TRBD1 or TRBD2 (5 bases each). V dropped 2 bases and J dropped 6 bases, with 14 bases sitting between them. The CDR3 contains 14 residues. CDR1 and CDR2 (germline): LNHDA, SQIVND (reference sequence). CDR3 residues: CASSIWDRPSEQYF. The CDR3 DNA reads as TGTGCCAGTAGTATATGGGACCGGCCCTCCGAGCAGTACTTC.

This clonotype was recorded a few times. The rearrangement joins TRBV29-1 to TRBJ1-2; D not certain. From germline, CDR1 is SQVTM and CDR2 ANQGSEA. The length of the CDR3 is 13 residues. V gave up 2 bases and J gave up 3 bases, with 10 bases separating them. The CDR3 DNA follows: TGCAGCGTTGAACGGGGTGGGGACTATGGCTACACCTTC. It is translated as CSVERGGDYGYTF.

Here the CDR3 DNA reads TGTGCCAGCAGTTCCCCGACACGGAACCCCTACGAGCAGTACTTC. Amino acid sequence: CASSSPTRNPYEQYF. V and J are TRBV28 and TRBJ2-7; D is unclear. The V end lost 4 bases, the J end lost 2 bases, and 15 bases lay between the germline ends. The CDR3 contains 15 residues. Looked up from germline, CDR1 is MDHEN and CDR2 is SYDVKM.

The chain joins TRBV15 to TRBJ2-7; 9 positions match TRBD1. The V gene end was trimmed by 2 bases and the J gene end by 6 bases; junction bases not matched to a gene: 8. The CDR3 is 15 amino acids. CDR1 LNHNV and CDR2 YYDKDF come from the germline V gene (reference sequence). In nucleotides, the CDR3 is TGTGCCACCAGCAGACCGGGACAGGGTACAATCGAGCAGTACTTC. Amino acid sequence: CATSRPGQGTIEQYF.

This clonotype was seen a few times. Its ends do not fully match the called genes, so a read error is possible. The chain uses TRBV5-1 and TRBJ1-2; 7 nucleotides match TRBD1. The CDR3 runs to 11 residues. CDR1 and CDR2 (germline): SGHRS, YFSETQ. The CDR3 DNA reads as TGCGCCAGCAGCTTATCCGGGACAGTCGCCTTC. It specifies CASSLSGTVAF.

The chain has TRBV12-3 or TRBV12-4 and TRBJ2-1; D is unresolved. This CDR3 contains 13 residues. The V and J ends lost 1 base and 7 bases respectively, with 8 bases between them. CDR3 residues: CASSLDRRNEQFF. The CDR3 region has the DNA TGTGCCAGCAGTTTAGATAGGCGGAATGAGCAGTTCTTC.

The table lists this clonotype with a few counts. The V gene is TRBV15, the J gene TRBJ2-3; 14 bases agree with TRBD2. V trimming: 0 bases; J trimming: 4 bases; junction bases outside the gene matches: 6. The V gene's germline CDR1 is LNHNV and CDR2 YYDKDF (reference sequence). This CDR3 has 18 amino acids. CDR3 sequence (DNA): TGTGCCACCAGCAGAGACCGGGGACTAGCGGGAGAGGCAGATACGCAGTATTTT. This sequence encodes CATSRDRGLAGEADTQYF.

This clonotype was detected ten times or more. The chain carries TRBV7-9 and TRBJ2-3, with 12 nucleotides matching TRBD2. Germline assignment: CDR1 SEHNR and CDR2 FQNEAQ (reference sequence). The CDR3 contains 16 residues. Trimming removed 5 bases from V and 3 bases from J; junction bases left unmatched: 6. CDR3 residues: CASSQTSGSGTDTQYF. CDR3 DNA sequence: TGTGCCAGCAGCCAGACTAGCGGGAGTGGTACAGATACGCAGTATTTT.

A few counts support this clonotype. The rearrangement uses TRBV19 and TRBJ1-2; TRBD1 aligns across 9 bases. The CDR3 runs to 16 residues. Germline CDR1 LNHDA, CDR2 SQIVND (reference sequence). Trimming took 3 bases from V and 6 from J; bases not matched to a gene: 11. Here the CDR3 reads CASSIPYRGPRNGYTF. Here the CDR3 DNA reads TGTGCCAGTAGTATCCCCTACAGGGGGCCAAGGAATGGCTACACCTTC.

At least ten counts were recorded for this clonotype. The V gene is TRBV20-1, the J gene TRBJ2-1; possibly TRBD2 for D (6 bases). Trimming cost V 1 base and J 4 bases, with 11 bases left between them. The germline CDR1 and CDR2 sequences are DFQATT and SNEGSKA (reference sequence). CDR3 length: 14 residues. The CDR3 region is CSARGLEDYNEQFF. CDR3 nucleotide sequence: TGCAGTGCTAGAGGACTAGAAGATTACAATGAGCAGTTCTTC.

This clonotype appeared many times. The chain carries TRBV12-3 or TRBV12-4 and TRBJ1-1; perhaps TRBD1 as D (5 bases). The CDR3 consists of 14 residues. Trimming shortened V by 4 bases and J by 1 base, and 10 bases separated the two germline ends. This chain's CDR3 is CASSSGLSNTEAFF. Here the CDR3 DNA reads TGTGCCAGCAGTTCGGGACTCTCGAACACTGAAGCTTTCTTT.

This clonotype was seen more than once but under ten times. The chain links TRBV6-2 or TRBV6-3 to TRBJ1-1, with D perhaps matching TRBD1 (5 bases). The CDR3 spans 16 residues. Germline values: CDR1 MNHEY, CDR2 SVGEGT. V shed 0 bases and J shed 1 base, with 12 bases lying between them. The CDR3 region has the DNA TGTGCCAGCAGTTACTCGGTTACAGGCCAGAACACTGAAGCTTTCTTT. As protein: CASSYSVTGQNTEAFF.

The rearrangement joins TRBV12-3 or TRBV12-4 to TRBJ2-1, with 12 bases matching TRBD1. The ends lost 6 bases at V and 3 bases at J; junction bases unmatched: 15. This CDR3 is built from 19 residues. CDR3 amino acids: CASSISGTGGALIYNEQFF. DNA of the CDR3: TGTGCCAGCAGCATCTCCGGGACAGGGGGCGCATTGATCTACAATGAGCAGTTCTTC.

Many counts were recorded for this clonotype. The chain joins TRBV6-5 to TRBJ1-4; TRBD1 agrees at 9 bases. Germline CDR1 reads MNHEY; CDR2 reads SVGAGI. The trim removed 4 bases at V and 8 bases at J, leaving 8 bases unmatched. The CDR3 has 15 residues. CDR3 coding DNA: TGTGCCAGCAGTTTAACAGGGGGCAGGGAAGAAAAACTGTTTTTT. Protein product: CASSLTGGREEKLFF.

This clonotype showed up just a few times. The genes are TRBV15 and TRBJ2-3; 7 bases map to TRBD1. The CDR3 loop spans 18 amino acids. V was pared by 3 bases and J by 4 bases, with 16 bases of the junction left unmatched. Germline assignment: CDR1 LNHNV and CDR2 YYDKDF (reference sequence). CDR3 loop: CATSRGPDRDEASDTQYF. The CDR3 region has the DNA TGTGCCACCAGCAGGGGACCTGACAGGGATGAAGCGTCAGATACGCAGTATTTT.

At least ten counts were recorded for this clonotype. The rearrangement uses TRBV28 and TRBJ1-4; D is possibly TRBD1 (5 bases). The CDR3 is 19 residues long. The ends were cut back, 6 bases at V and 4 bases at J, with 27 bases in the middle. Germline V CDR1 and CDR2: MDHEN, SYDVKM. The CDR3 is CASSLASGFGVRSNEKLFF. Written as DNA, the CDR3 is TGTGCCAGCAGCCTCGCCTCAGGGTTTGGGGTGCGTAGTAATGAAAAACTGTTTTTT.

Many counts were recorded for this clonotype. The rearrangement links TRBV5-1 to TRBJ2-1; TRBD2 aligns across 11 bases. J lost 7 bases, V lost 1 base, and 7 bases had no gene match. The CDR3 sequence is 16 residues long. The germline V gene encodes CDR1 SGHRS and CDR2 YFSETQ. CDR3 coding DNA: TGCGCCAGCAGCTTGACGATAGCGGGAGGGGTTAATGAGCAGTTCTTC. Its protein is CASSLTIAGGVNEQFF. The full variable domain, rest sourced from reference TRBV5-1 and TRBJ2-1, is KAGVTQTPRYLIKTRGQQVTLSCSPISGHRSVSWYQQTPGQGLQFLFEYFSETQRNKGNFPGRFSGRQFSNSRSEMNVSTLELGDSALYLCASSLTIAGGVNEQFFGPGTRLTVL.

The chain combines TRBV12-5 with TRBJ2-5; 8 bases line up with TRBD2. The CDR3 is 16 residues long. Germline V lookup: CDR1 LGHNT, CDR2 FRNRAP. The ends lost 1 base at V and 5 bases at J; junction bases unmatched: 9. This CDR3 is CASGLAGGPQSETQYF. CDR3 DNA: TGTGCTAGTGGTTTGGCGGGAGGGCCCCAGAGTGAGACCCAGTACTTC.

This clonotype has ten or more counts. The chain has TRBV19 and TRBJ2-6, with 9 bases aligning to TRBD2. The CDR3 spans 20 residues. With 3 bases clipped from V and 2 bases from J, the junction kept 14 bases outside the gene matches. CDR1 is LNHDA and CDR2 is SQIVND in the germline V gene (reference sequence). The CDR3 DNA reads TGTGCCAGTAGTATGGGTCCCGGGGGTAGCGGGAGTACTGGGGCCAACGTCCTGACTTTC. Amino acids: CASSMGPGGSGSTGANVLTF. Full variable domain (remainder filled in from reference TRBV19 and TRBJ2-6): DGGITQSPKYLFRKEGQNVTLSCEQNLNHDAMYWYRQDPGQGLRLIYYSQIVNDFQKGDIAEGYSVSREKKESFPLTVTSAQKNPTAFYLCASSMGPGGSGSTGANVLTFGAGSRLTVL.

This clonotype came up many times. The junction does not match germline at one end; this may be a read error. The chain joins TRBV9 to TRBJ1-1; 9 bases match TRBD1. The CDR3 has 14 amino acids. Germline assignment: CDR1 SGDLS and CDR2 YYNGEE. Written as DNA, the CDR3 is TGCGCCAGCAGCTTATCCGGGACAGGGACTGAAGCTTTCTTT. Protein: CASSLSGTGTEAFF.

This clonotype was detected ten times or more. This chain connects TRBV6-1 to TRBJ2-7; 11 nucleotides align to TRBD2. V shed 1 base, J shed 5 bases, and the junction held 4 bases outside the gene matches. Germline CDR1 MNHNS, CDR2 SASEGT. The CDR3 runs to 15 residues. CDR3 DNA sequence: TGTGCCAGCAGTGAAGAAACTAGCGGGAGTAACGAGCAGTACTTC. Protein: CASSEETSGSNEQYF.